A selection of T cell receptor beta chains follows, all from one sample in a study of regulatory T cells in long-lasting Graves disease. TCRdb reanalysed the multiplex PCR reads using MiXCR and keeps one entry per CDR3 protein. The sample records fewer than 650,000 distinct CDR3 sequences, roughly 15% being singletons. Separately, the same data were catalogued under a study of T cells in Graves' hyperthyroidism and ophthalmopathy.

Sequences were derived from peripheral blood mononuclear cells (PBMCs), sampled at new diagnosis, from a patient treated with antithyroid drugs. These receptors were taken from a man between 18 and 29 years old with Graves disease. CDR3s include the opening cysteine and the closing phenylalanine or tryptophan. The D gene is left open where the match is weak. The size field is filled for only some rows; it gives once, few, many or a size class.

abundance	v_gene	j_gene	d_gene	CDR3aa	CDR3nt
many	TRBV10-3	TRBJ1-1	-	CAISETAPPNTEAFF	TGTGCCATCAGTGAGACCGCTCCCCCGAACACTGAAGCTTTCTTT
many	TRBV11-1	TRBJ2-3	TRBD2	CASSGGTSGRDTQYF	TGTGCCAGCAGCGGTGGGACTAGCGGGAGAGATACGCAGTATTTT
few	TRBV2	TRBJ2-1	TRBD2	CASKLSSGSANEQFF	TGTGCCAGCAAACTCTCTAGCGGGAGCGCCAATGAGCAGTTCTTC
-	TRBV19	TRBJ2-5	TRBD2	CASSIVAGERETQYF	TGTGCCAGTAGTATAGTAGCGGGAGAACGAGAGACCCAGTACTTC
-	TRBV6-1	TRBJ1-5	-	CASSPLKHF	TGTGCCAGCAGTCCCCTGAAGCATTTT
many	TRBV7-8	TRBJ2-1	TRBD2	CASSSLGRDRVSYNEQFF	TGTGCCAGCAGCTCCCTGGGGAGGGATAGAGTCTCCTACAATGAGCAGTTCTTC
many	TRBV20-1	TRBJ2-1	-	CSAVRGPSYNEQFF	TGCAGTGCCGTGAGGGGACCAAGCTACAATGAGCAGTTCTTC
-	TRBV15	TRBJ2-1	TRBD2	CATATPSGSYNEQFF	TGTGCCACTGCGACGCCTAGCGGCTCCTACAATGAGCAGTTCTTC
many	TRBV20-1	TRBJ2-6	-	CSAIPGAGANVLTF	TGCAGTGCTATTCCGGGGGCTGGGGCCAACGTCCTGACTTTC
few	TRBV7-9	TRBJ2-1	TRBD2	CASSSLAYSGSSYNEQFF	TGTGCCAGCAGCTCTCTGGCTTATAGCGGGAGCTCCTACAATGAGCAGTTCTTC
many	TRBV27	TRBJ2-1	-	CASSLFGADNEQFF	TGTGCCAGCAGTTTATTCGGCGCCGACAATGAGCAGTTCTTC
many	TRBV28	TRBJ1-2	TRBD1	CASSVSGQGYGYTF	TGTGCCAGCAGTGTATCGGGACAGGGGTATGGCTACACCTTC
many	TRBV7-3	TRBJ2-3	-	CASSLGGGNTDTQYF	TGTGCCAGCAGCCTCGGCGGAGGTAACACAGATACGCAGTATTTT
-	TRBV18	TRBJ2-7	TRBD2	CASSTYGTSGFYEQYF	TGTGCCAGCTCAACCTACGGGACTAGCGGGTTCTACGAGCAGTACTTC
many	TRBV5-1	TRBJ2-1	-	CASSFAGHNEQFF	TGCGCCAGCAGCTTCGCAGGGCACAATGAGCAGTTCTTC
-	TRBV6-2/TRBV6-3	TRBJ1-1	-	CASSYWFETEAFF	TGTGCCAGCAGCTATTGGTTCGAAACTGAAGCTTTCTTT
many	TRBV6-1	TRBJ1-2	-	CASSPDGPYGYTF	TGTGCCAGCAGCCCCGACGGCCCCTATGGCTACACCTTC
-	TRBV5-1	TRBJ2-3	TRBD2	CASRFGSGSDTQYF	TGCGCCAGCAGGTTTGGTAGCGGGAGTGATACGCAGTATTTT
-	TRBV29-1	TRBJ2-7	-	CSVAGVESSYGQYF	TGCAGCGTTGCGGGGGTGGAAAGCTCCTACGGGCAGTACTTC
-	TRBV11-2	TRBJ2-7	TRBD1	CASSLEAGQGFYEQYF	TGTGCCAGCAGTTTAGAGGCGGGACAGGGCTTCTACGAGCAGTACTTC
-	TRBV5-1	TRBJ2-3	TRBD2	CASSHVGGLGTDTQYF	TGCGCCAGCAGCCACGTCGGGGGGTTGGGCACAGATACGCAGTATTTT
many	TRBV12-3/TRBV12-4	TRBJ1-5	TRBD1	CASSPRDSNSNQPQHF	TGTGCCAGCAGCCCACGGGACAGTAATAGCAATCAGCCCCAGCATTTT
many	TRBV5-1	TRBJ2-1	TRBD2	CASSLAGVLMNEQFF	TGCGCCAGCAGCTTAGCGGGAGTCTTAATGAATGAGCAGTTCTTC
-	TRBV20-1	TRBJ2-3	-	CSATGTGATSGSSRAGTDTQYF	TGCAGTGCTACCGGGACAGGGGCAACTAGCGGGAGTTCGAGGGCGGGCACAGATACGCAGTATTTT
few	TRBV20-1	TRBJ2-5	TRBD2	CSAILAPQGTQYF	TGCAGTGCCATACTAGCGCCTCAAGGGACCCAGTACTTC
few	TRBV20-1	TRBJ2-1	-	CSAVRDRLNEQFF	TGCAGTGCTGTTCGGGACCGCCTCAATGAGCAGTTCTTC
many	TRBV11-2	TRBJ1-1	TRBD1	CASSSVFGQGNTEAFF	TGTGCCAGCAGCTCCGTTTTCGGACAGGGAAACACTGAAGCTTTCTTT
many	TRBV28	TRBJ1-4	TRBD1	CASRIQGAREKLFF	TGTGCCAGCAGGATACAGGGGGCACGGGAAAAACTGTTTTTT
-	TRBV5-1	TRBJ2-2	-	CASSWTWAGNTGELFF	TGCGCCAGCAGCTGGACCTGGGCCGGGAACACCGGGGAGCTGTTTTTT
few	TRBV7-2	TRBJ1-4	-	CASSADSGTNEKLFF	TGTGCCAGCAGCGCCGACAGTGGTACTAATGAAAAACTGTTTTTT
many	TRBV27	TRBJ2-7	TRBD1	CASSFRTGTGDEQYF	TGTGCCAGCAGTTTTCGGACCGGGACAGGGGACGAGCAGTACTTC
-	TRBV6-2/TRBV6-3	TRBJ2-3	TRBD2	CASSGDSGSRITDTQYF	TGTGCCAGCAGTGGGGATAGCGGGAGCCGGATCACAGATACGCAGTATTTT
-	TRBV12-3/TRBV12-4	TRBJ2-1	TRBD2	CASTSGLAGEFEQFF	TGTGCCAGCACCTCAGGACTAGCGGGAGAGTTTGAGCAGTTCTTC
many	TRBV6-1	TRBJ2-1	-	CATKGGAGNEQFF	TGTGCCACCAAGGGGGGCGCGGGAAATGAGCAGTTCTTC
-	TRBV18	TRBJ1-2	-	CASSPGSRDGYTF	TGTGCCAGCTCCCCTGGGTCGAGGGACGGCTACACCTTC
-	TRBV20-1	TRBJ1-6	TRBD1	CSATGDRNSPLHF	TGCAGTGCTACCGGGGACAGAAATTCACCCCTCCACTTT
many	TRBV12-3/TRBV12-4	TRBJ2-5	-	CASTGDQETQYF	TGTGCCAGCACGGGGGACCAAGAGACCCAGTACTTC